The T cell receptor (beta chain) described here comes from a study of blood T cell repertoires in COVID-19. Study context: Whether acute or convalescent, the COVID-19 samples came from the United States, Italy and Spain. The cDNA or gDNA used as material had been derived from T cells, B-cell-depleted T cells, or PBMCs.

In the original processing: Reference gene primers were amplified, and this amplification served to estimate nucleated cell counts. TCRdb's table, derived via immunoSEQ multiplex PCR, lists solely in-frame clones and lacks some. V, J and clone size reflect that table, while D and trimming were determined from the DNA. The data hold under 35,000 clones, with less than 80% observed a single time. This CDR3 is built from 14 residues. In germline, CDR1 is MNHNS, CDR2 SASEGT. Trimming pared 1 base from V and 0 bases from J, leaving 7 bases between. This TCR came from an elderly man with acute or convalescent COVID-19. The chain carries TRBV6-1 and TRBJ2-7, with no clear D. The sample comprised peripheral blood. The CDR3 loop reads CASSEGPSSYEQYF. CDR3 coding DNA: TGTGCCAGCAGTGAAGGTCCGAGCTCCTACGAGCAGTACTTC.